Listed below are T cell receptor beta chains from one sample, sequenced in a study of T cell responses to AZD1222 COVID-19 vaccine. Libraries were prepared by immunoSEQ multiplex PCR; TCRdb keeps only in-frame clonotypes and omits some of them. The top ten hold 1.4% to 1.5% of the sample, which has roughly 130,000 clones, about 90% seen once. Sequencing was performed on peripheral blood, taken on day 0 of AZD1222 vaccination. All receptors come from an adult in good health. CDR3s include the opening cysteine and the closing phenylalanine or tryptophan.

TRBJ2-4 TRBV6-5 CASSRISGVGNIQYF
TRBJ2-1 TRBV9 CASSVARGGANEQFF
TRBJ2-7 TRBV5-4 CASSLGQERQYF
TRBJ1-1 TRBV5-4 CASSMRDTEAFF
TRBJ1-5 TRBV7-8 CASSPRGKAGQPQHF
TRBJ2-1 TRBV11-3 CASSLGAGTGAGYNEQFF
TRBJ2-5 TRBV18 CASSRSSQETQYF
TRBJ2-7 TRBV7-9 CASSLDRGRFNEQYF
TRBJ1-4 TRBV2 CASRNRISTNEKLFF
TRBJ1-1 TRBV6-7 CASSQNPGQGNNTLNTEAFF
TRBJ1-2 TRBV11-2 CASSSTGVGEYGYTF
TRBJ1-2 TRBV7-2 CASSTYTNYGYTF
TRBJ2-3 TRBV9 CASSPTGTAPDTQYF
TRBJ2-7 TRBV7-2 CASSLDRTGNEQYF
TRBJ2-7 TRBV14 CASSHSEAYEQYF
TRBJ1-4 TRBV6-5 CASTYRAEGEKLFF
TRBJ2-7 TRBV15 CATSTHPWGQSSYEQYF
TRBJ1-2 TRBV7-9 CASSLTEAVSYGYTF
TRBJ2-1 TRBV19 CASSIGQGFYNEQFF
TRBJ1-4 TRBV7-6 CASSLSAGTSEKLFF
TRBJ1-5 TRBV24-1 CATQISGSNQPQHF
TRBJ1-1 TRBV2 CASSGGGSRSNTEAFF
TRBJ1-5 TRBV19 CASSIRGATQPQHF
TRBJ2-5 TRBV3-1/TRBV3-2 CASSFGETQYF
TRBJ1-1 TRBV7-2 CASSLGGLVPEAFF
TRBJ2-2 TRBV11-1 CASSLEDTGELFF
TRBJ2-7 TRBV27 CASRYPVAGSDEQYF
TRBJ2-3 TRBV30 CALQPSGVTDTQYF
TRBJ1-2 TRBV5-1 CASKRTGGSQSGYTF
TRBJ2-7 TRBV7-8 CASSLGTGVANEQYF
TRBJ1-6 TRBV2 CASSGPATADNSPLHF
TRBJ1-6 TRBV5-4 CASSFGSSNYNSPLHF
TRBJ2-7 TRBV7-6 CASSPLTGAHDGLYEQYF
TRBJ2-1 TRBV6-5 CASKMTSNSYNEQFF
TRBJ2-7 TRBV19 CASSVRDRVAYEQYF
TRBJ1-5 TRBV7-9 CASSEGDQPQHF
TRBJ1-3 TRBV30 CAWRQRGTRTGNTIYF
TRBJ2-7 TRBV18 CASCDRVEGEQYF
TRBJ2-7 TRBV24-1 CATSASGTALGEQYF
TRBJ1-4 TRBV2 CASRILWTAANEKLFF
TRBJ1-2 TRBV6-5 CASSYGGYGYTF